These 32 T cell receptor beta chains originate from one sample sequenced in a study of siplizumab effects on memory and regulatory T cells. Repertoires were generated with immunoSEQ multiplex PCR, while TCRdb's copy carries only in-frame clones and drops some. Of about 100,000 clones listed, approximately 91% were seen once; the top ten hold over 0.12%. The sequencing input was CD4+ T cells sorted from blood. Source of these receptors: a human donor in good health.

This clone has only one observation. The genes are TRBV28 and TRBJ2-3; 14 nucleotides line up with TRBD2. J lost 4 bases, V lost 4 bases, and 4 bases had no gene match. The CDR3 consists of 16 residues. Germline V lookup: CDR1 MDHEN, CDR2 SYDVKM. The CDR3 sequence: CASSSRLAGGPDTQYF. The CDR3 region has the DNA TGTGCCAGCAGTTCCCGACTAGCGGGGGGGCCAGATACGCAGTATTTT. The whole variable domain, filled in from reference TRBV28 and TRBJ2-3, reads DVKVTQSSRYLVKRTGEKVFLECVQDMDHENMFWYRQDPGLGLRLIYFSYDVKMKEKGDIPEGYSVSREKKERFSLILESASTNQTSMYLCASSSRLAGGPDTQYFGPGTRLTVL.

CDR3 sequence: CASSIMTSGNTDTQYF. The CDR3 DNA follows: TGTGCCAGTAGTATAATGACTTCGGGGAACACAGATACGCAGTATTTT. V usage is TRBV19 and J usage is TRBJ2-3; tentative D call: TRBD2 (5 bases). CDR3 length: 16 residues. V gave up 2 bases and J gave up 2 bases, with 14 bases separating them. Germline V gives CDR1 LNHDA, CDR2 SQIVND (reference sequence).

This chain joins TRBV15 and TRBJ2-2, with D unresolved. The germline gives CDR1 LNHNV, CDR2 YYDKDF (reference sequence). V shed 0 bases and J shed 0 bases, with 2 bases lying between them. This CDR3 comprises 14 residues. CDR3 sequence (DNA): TGTGCCACCAGCAGAGATCCGAACACCGGGGAGCTGTTTTTT. It codes for CATSRDPNTGELFF.

The sample holds one count of this clone. In DNA, the CDR3 is TGTGCCAGCAGTTCTCTAAGACTAGCGGGGATCGAGACCCAGTACTTC. Translated, it gives CASSSLRLAGIETQYF. This sequence joins TRBV28 and TRBJ2-5; 11 bases fit TRBD2. Germline V gene data show CDR1 as MDHEN and CDR2 as SYDVKM. This CDR3 spans 16 amino acids. V lost 4 bases to trimming and J lost 5 bases; unmatched junction nucleotides: 9.

The CDR3 protein is CASSQPPVSGGTDTQYF. CDR3 nucleotide sequence: TGCGCCAGCAGCCAACCCCCCGTTAGCGGGGGAACAGATACGCAGTATTTT. The chain combines TRBV4-3 with TRBJ2-3; 9 bases are a match to TRBD2. V lost 2 bases to trimming and J lost 3 bases; unmatched junction nucleotides: 9. CDR3 size: 17 residues. Germline V gene data show CDR1 as LGHNA and CDR2 as YSLEER.

V is TRBV5-4 and J is TRBJ2-7, with a possible D match to TRBD2 (7 bases). Germline V gene sequence: CDR1 SGHNT, CDR2 YYREEE (reference sequence). V gave up 2 bases and J gave up 0 bases, with 15 bases separating them. The CDR3 is 16 residues long. CDR3 DNA sequence: TGTGCCAGCAGCTTATTGGGTGGGGGGGCCTCCTACGAGCAGTACTTC. Encoded protein: CASSLLGGGASYEQYF.

The chain joins TRBV7-2 to TRBJ2-1; possibly TRBD2 for D (5 bases). CDR3 length: 15 amino acids. CDR1 and CDR2 (germline): SGHTA, FQGNSA. V was pared by 1 base and J by 3 bases, with 10 bases between. CDR3 loop: CASSLGVGSYNEQFF. The CDR3 bases are TGTGCCAGCAGCTTAGGGGTTGGGAGCTACAATGAGCAGTTCTTC.

The chain carries TRBV7-7 and TRBJ2-3; 7 bases are a match to TRBD1. The CDR3 extends over 15 amino acids. Per germline, CDR1 SSHAT and CDR2 FNYEAQ (reference sequence). Trimming removed 5 bases from V and 3 bases from J; junction bases left unmatched: 8. The CDR3 DNA follows: TGTGCCAGCAGCGTAGAACCGGGACAGACAGATACGCAGTATTTT. It specifies CASSVEPGQTDTQYF.

This rearrangement joins TRBV7-2 to TRBJ2-3; no clear D. Germline V gene sequence: CDR1 SGHTA, CDR2 FQGNSA. The CDR3 has 11 amino acids. Trimming shortened V by 4 bases and J by 6 bases, and 5 bases separated the two germline ends. This CDR3 is CASSWRDTQYF. The DNA for the CDR3 is TGTGCCAGCAGCTGGCGCGATACGCAGTATTTT.

The chain combines TRBV30 with TRBJ1-4; TRBD1 agrees at 8 bases. V dropped 8 bases and J dropped 8; count of bases not matched to a gene: 10. This CDR3 is built from 13 residues. Germline loops: CDR1 GTSNPN, CDR2 SVGIG (reference sequence). The CDR3 coding sequence is TGTGCCGGGACGGACAGGGTTGTAGAAAAACTGTTTTTT. Its protein is CAGTDRVVEKLFF.

The chain carries TRBV14 and TRBJ2-7; D possibly corresponds to TRBD2 (6 bases). V was cut by 6 bases and J by 0 bases, with 12 bases left in between. Germline CDR1 SGHDN, CDR2 FVKESK. This CDR3 has 14 residues. The CDR3 DNA reads TGTGCCAGCAGTTCGGGGGAAAGCTCCTACGAGCAGTACTTC. It translates to CASSSGESSYEQYF.

The rearrangement uses TRBV2 and TRBJ2-7; the match to TRBD1 covers 11 bases. The CDR3 loop spans 14 amino acids. The V segment lost 7 bases and the J segment 4 bases; nucleotides outside the gene matches: 6. Germline assignment: CDR1 SNHLY and CDR2 FYNNEI. CDR3: CASKPGQGVYEQYF. The CDR3 coding sequence is TGTGCCAGCAAACCGGGACAGGGGGTATACGAGCAGTACTTC.

V and J are TRBV7-2 and TRBJ1-3; D uncertain. V shed 4 bases and J shed 0 bases, with 10 bases lying between them. This CDR3 comprises 15 residues. Germline CDR1 SGHTA, CDR2 FQGNSA. The DNA of the CDR3 is TGTGCCAGCAGCTCGTACCGACACTCTGGAAACACCATATATTTT. This gives the protein CASSSYRHSGNTIYF.

The chain recombines TRBV7-9 with TRBJ1-1; a weak D match, TRBD1 (6 bases). Between the trimmed V and J ends, which lost 0 bases and 6 bases, there was a span of 14 bases. Germline V lookup: CDR1 SEHNR, CDR2 FQNEAQ (reference sequence). The CDR3 consists of 15 residues. The CDR3 nucleotides are TGTGCCAGCAGCTTAGCCAGGGGTACGGGGGCTGAAGCTTTCTTT. Amino acids: CASSLARGTGAEAFF.

Only one count was recorded for this clone. V gene TRBV9 combines with J gene TRBJ1-1; a weak D match, TRBD1 (5 bases). Trimming pared 0 bases from V and 0 bases from J, leaving 15 bases between. CDR3 size: 17 residues. Germline assignment: CDR1 SGDLS and CDR2 YYNGEE. The CDR3 sequence is CASSVGGTRSLNTEAFF. Here the CDR3 DNA reads TGTGCCAGCAGCGTAGGGGGGACCCGTAGTTTGAACACTGAAGCTTTCTTT.

CDR3 nucleotide sequence: TGTGCCAGCAGCTTCCTAAGCGGGACTGGCTACACCTTC. This gives the protein CASSFLSGTGYTF. V gene TRBV7-3 combines with J gene TRBJ1-2; a weak D match, TRBD1 (5 bases). Trimming stripped 3 bases from V and 7 bases from J, with 12 bases between. The CDR3 runs to 13 residues. The germline V gene has CDR1 SGHTA and CDR2 FQGTGA.

This chain connects TRBV9 to TRBJ2-7; either TRBD1 or TRBD2 may supply D (5 bases each). Trimming pared 3 bases from V and 6 bases from J, leaving 13 bases between. This CDR3 has 13 residues. Germline-derived CDR1 and CDR2 are SGDLS and YYNGEE. The CDR3: CASSGGAPREQYF. CDR3 DNA: TGTGCCAGCAGCGGAGGGGCCCCACGCGAGCAGTACTTC.

V gene TRBV5-1 combines with J gene TRBJ2-7, with 7 bases fitting TRBD1. With 4 bases clipped from V and 1 base from J, the junction kept 2 bases outside the gene matches. The CDR3 is 13 residues long. CDR1 is SGHRS and CDR2 is YFSETQ in the germline V gene. Here the CDR3 DNA reads TGCGCCAGCAGCACGACAGGGTCCTACGAGCAGTACTTC. This translates into CASSTTGSYEQYF.

This clone was counted a single time. The V call is TRBV9, the J call TRBJ1-1, with D maybe TRBD1 (6 bases). Per the germline V gene, CDR1 is SGDLS and CDR2 is YYNGEE. V was clipped by 4 bases and J by 7 bases, with 14 bases between them. The CDR3 loop spans 13 amino acids. Here the CDR3 reads CASSPSTGIEAFF. DNA of the CDR3: TGTGCCAGCAGCCCGTCGACAGGAATTGAAGCTTTCTTT.

This chain links TRBV11-2 with TRBJ2-5; the D gene is possibly TRBD2 (6 bases). CDR3 length: 16 amino acids. Germline V lookup: CDR1 SGHAT, CDR2 FQNNGV. Trimming cost V 6 bases and J 4 bases, with 21 bases left between them. DNA for the CDR3: TGTGCCAGCAGTTTTTACTTGAATCTAGCGAGAGAGACCCAGTACTTC. This translates into CASSFYLNLARETQYF.

The chain couples TRBV14 to TRBJ2-7, with 7 bases lining up with TRBD2. The length of the CDR3 is 16 residues. After removal of 0 bases from V and 2 bases from J, the junction contained 7 bases not matched to a gene. Germline V CDR1 and CDR2: SGHDN, FVKESK. Written as DNA, the CDR3 is TGTGCCAGCAGCCAAGATTCGGGCGGGGGTACCTACGAGCAGTACTTC. Translation: CASSQDSGGGTYEQYF.

This clone was picked up one time. The CDR3 sequence: CASNEISWTGSYEQYF. CDR3 nucleotides: TGTGCCAGCAACGAGATTAGTTGGACAGGGTCCTACGAGCAGTACTTC. V is TRBV7-6 and J is TRBJ2-7; 8 bases are shared with TRBD1. CDR1 is SGHVS, CDR2 FNYEAQ, per germline. Losses at the gene ends were 7 bases for V and 1 base for J; bases not matched to a gene: 12. CDR3 length equals 16 residues.

The J gene is TRBJ2-6, the V gene TRBV5-1; no clear D gene. The CDR3 has 13 residues. Trimming removed 0 bases at V and 4 bases at J, with 2 bases between. Germline-derived CDR1 and CDR2 are SGHRS and YFSETQ. The DNA of the CDR3 is TGCGCCAGCAGCTTGGCCGGGGCCAACGTCCTGACTTTC. It codes for CASSLAGANVLTF.

On this clone itself: The sample has other DNA sequences that encode this CDR3 too. CDR3 sequence: CASSLVANTEAFF. The DNA for the CDR3 is TGCGCCAGCAGCTTGGTGGCGAACACTGAAGCTTTCTTT. This chain joins TRBV5-1 and TRBJ1-1; D remains ambiguous. The germline V and J ends were trimmed by 0 bases and 1 base, with 4 bases remaining between them. Per the germline V gene, CDR1 is SGHRS and CDR2 is YFSETQ. The CDR3 is 13 residues long.

The gene calls are TRBV5-6 and TRBJ1-2, with D possibly matching TRBD1 (6 bases). Trimming took off 6 bases at V and 4 bases at J, with 13 bases between the two ends. Looked up from germline, CDR1 is SGHDT and CDR2 is YYEEEE. The CDR3 consists of 13 residues. CDR3 nucleotides: TGTGCCAGCACACCAGGGGTTGGCTATGGCTACACCTTC. The encoded protein is CASTPGVGYGYTF.

In its sample, this clone was seen once. The chain carries TRBV5-1 and TRBJ2-7; a weak D match, TRBD2 (7 bases). Trimming shortened V by 0 bases and J by 0 bases, and 10 bases separated the two germline ends. This CDR3 spans 15 amino acids. Germline V gene lookup returns CDR1 SGHRS and CDR2 YFSETQ. CDR3 sequence reads: CASSLDGGLSYEQYF. The CDR3 coding sequence is TGCGCCAGCAGCTTGGACGGGGGGCTCTCCTACGAGCAGTACTTC.

The chain uses TRBV7-3 and TRBJ2-3; tentative D call: TRBD2 (6 bases). Trimming removed 2 bases at V and 0 bases at J, with 6 bases between. Germline V gene sequence: CDR1 SGHTA, CDR2 FQGTGA. The CDR3 has 14 residues. CDR3 in amino acids: CASSLAGSTDTQYF. The CDR3 DNA follows: TGTGCCAGCAGCTTAGCGGGGAGCACAGATACGCAGTATTTT.

V gene TRBV27 combines with J gene TRBJ2-7; D unclear. Per germline, CDR1 MNHEY and CDR2 SMNVEV (reference sequence). The CDR3 contains 13 residues. The ends were cut back, 5 bases at V and 3 bases at J, with 11 bases in the middle. The CDR3 reads CASSPSSVYEQYF. The CDR3 DNA reads TGTGCCAGCAGTCCATCCTCAGTCTACGAGCAGTACTTC.

V usage is TRBV7-7 and J usage is TRBJ2-3; D unresolved. The CDR3 is 15 amino acids. Deletions cut 4 bases from V and 0 bases from J, with 11 bases between. CDR1 is SSHAT, CDR2 FNYEAQ, per germline (reference sequence). This chain's CDR3 is CASSSFIGSTDTQYF. CDR3 DNA sequence: TGTGCCAGCAGCTCTTTTATTGGGAGCACAGATACGCAGTATTTT.

The J gene is TRBJ2-7, the V gene TRBV28; perhaps TRBD1 as D (7 bases). Germline loops: CDR1 MDHEN, CDR2 SYDVKM. V was trimmed by 9 bases and J by 0 bases, leaving 18 bases between them. The CDR3 spans 15 residues. CDR3 nucleotides: TGTGCCAGTCAAACTTCAGGGGGGAACTCCTACGAGCAGTACTTC. It encodes CASQTSGGNSYEQYF. Drawing the rest from reference TRBV28 and TRBJ2-7, the complete variable domain is DVKVTQSSRYLVKRTGEKVFLECVQDMDHENMFWYRQDPGLGLRLIYFSYDVKMKEKGDIPEGYSVSREKKERFSLILESASTNQTSMYLCASQTSGGNSYEQYFGPGTRLTVT.

This clone has just one count. This chain joins TRBV5-4 and TRBJ2-3, with a possible D match to TRBD2 (6 bases). CDR3 length: 14 amino acids. V was pared by 0 bases and J by 4 bases, with 9 bases between. Germline V gene data show CDR1 as SGHNT and CDR2 as YYREEE (reference sequence). The CDR3 protein is CASSLAGVADTQYF. In nucleotides, the CDR3 is TGTGCCAGCAGCTTGGCGGGGGTCGCAGATACGCAGTATTTT.

The sample holds one count of this clone. The chain is built from TRBV6-6 and TRBJ2-5; D is uncertain. Germline CDR1 reads MNHNY; CDR2 reads SVGAGI (reference sequence). The CDR3 sequence is 14 residues long. The V and J ends lost 2 bases and 1 base respectively, with 8 bases between them. The CDR3 loop is CASSYARIQETQYF. The CDR3 nucleotides are TGTGCCAGCAGTTACGCGCGTATCCAAGAGACCCAGTACTTC.